This TCR beta chain was documented in a study of T-cell memory formation after mild COVID-19. Looking at the study overall: In these data, TCR clusters were largely donor specific.

Study results and limitations: Researchers report contracting CD4+ clones mostly in CM and EM, with CD8+ clones in EMRA.

The germline V gene has CDR1 LGHNA and CDR2 YNFKEQ. The ends lost 0 bases at V and 2 bases at J; junction bases unmatched: 13. This CDR3 is 19 amino acids long. Turning to this clonotype: What it binds is unknown.

TCRdb re-analysed the 5' RACE reads in MiXCR, keeping a single row per CDR3 protein. The table includes approximately 110,000 distinct CDR3 sequences, about a fifth detected once. The chain links TRBV4-2 to TRBJ2-5, with 9 bases fitting TRBD1. Sequenced sample: PBMCs or a T cell subset sorted from them (not recorded which). The TCR comes from a man in his late teens or twenties who had mild COVID-19 (a few samples of this study predate the infection). Cell type and time point are not known. The CDR3 region is CASSQEIDRGIKEQETQYF. DNA of the CDR3: TGTGCCAGCAGCCAAGAGATTGACAGGGGGATAAAAGAGCAAGAGACCCAGTACTTC.